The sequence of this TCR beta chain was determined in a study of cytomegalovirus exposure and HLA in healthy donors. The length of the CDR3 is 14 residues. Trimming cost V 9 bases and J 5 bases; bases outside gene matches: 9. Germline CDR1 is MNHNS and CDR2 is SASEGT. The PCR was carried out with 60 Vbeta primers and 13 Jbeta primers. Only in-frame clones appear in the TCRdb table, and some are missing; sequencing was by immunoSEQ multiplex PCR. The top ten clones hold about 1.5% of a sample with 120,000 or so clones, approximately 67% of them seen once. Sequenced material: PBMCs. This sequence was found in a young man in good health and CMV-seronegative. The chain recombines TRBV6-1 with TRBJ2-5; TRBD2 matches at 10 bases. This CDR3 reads CARESGGGDETQYF. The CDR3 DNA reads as TGTGCCAGGGAAAGCGGGGGGGGCGACGAGACCCAGTACTTC.